The clone carrying this TCR beta chain was seen once. The target antigen is unknown. The time point is: cycle 4 day 1 (C4D1), after 6 weeks of nivolumab. Patients all relapsed after autologous stem cell transplantation, and there was variation in brentuximab vedotin exposure. Method: immunoSEQ multiplex PCR; TCRdb's copy keeps in-frame clones and lacks some. The repertoire consists of about 93,000 clones, with around 80% occurring once and the leading ten covering just under 9.5%. The sample originates from a study of PD-1 blockade in classical Hodgkin lymphoma. Turning to the study itself: Treatment was intravenous nivolumab, 3 mg/kg every 2 weeks, until progression.

Overall study results and limits: The baseline diversity of complete responders showed similarity to that of newly diagnosed patients. There was a significant rise in CD4+ TCR diversity by C4D1, with no such rise for CD8+.

The CDR3 is 14 amino acids. With V trimmed by 3 bases and J by 3 bases, 4 bases remained unmatched. Germline V gene data show CDR1 as SGHRS and CDR2 as YFSETQ. This rearrangement joins TRBV5-1 to TRBJ2-7; 9 bases match TRBD2. Sequenced material: peripheral blood mononuclear cells (PBMCs), taken before the fourth cycle of nivolumab. The sequence derives from a human donor with classical Hodgkin lymphoma. CDR3 coding DNA: TGCGCCAGCAGCTCCGGGACTAGCCTCTACGAGCAGTACTTC. It translates to CASSSGTSLYEQYF.